Listed below are T cell receptor beta chains from one sample, sequenced in a study of post-analysis software for immune sequencing data. TCRdb analysed the PCR reads with MiXCR anew, one entry per CDR3 protein. Here the sample spans hundreds of thousands of distinct CDR3 sequences, around 40% being singletons. Sample: blood. These receptors were taken from a girl aged 5-17 years with multiple sclerosis. Both conserved end residues are part of each CDR3. Each record gives: V gene, D gene, clone size, J gene, CDR3 DNA, CDR3 protein. The D gene is left open where the match is weak. Clone size is given for some rows only: seen once, a few or many times, or a class if the clone is expanded.

v_gene: TRBV29-1
d_gene: NA
abundance: few
j_gene: TRBJ2-7
CDR3nt: TGCAGCGTTGCTCGGCCGTTGACCTACGAGCAGTACTTC
CDR3aa: CSVARPLTYEQYF

v_gene: TRBV20-1
d_gene: TRBD2
abundance: NA
j_gene: TRBJ2-5
CDR3nt: TGCAGTGCTTGCAGCGGGAGCTTAACGAACGCCCAAGAGACCCAGTACTTC
CDR3aa: CSACSGSLTNAQETQYF

v_gene: TRBV5-1
d_gene: TRBD1
abundance: NA
j_gene: TRBJ2-1
CDR3nt: TGCGCCAGCAGCTATTCGCCGGGACAGTACAATGAGCAGTTCTTC
CDR3aa: CASSYSPGQYNEQFF

v_gene: TRBV29-1
d_gene: NA
abundance: few
j_gene: TRBJ1-2
CDR3nt: TGCAGCGTTAAAGACCCTGTTCTAAATGGCTACACCTTC
CDR3aa: CSVKDPVLNGYTF

v_gene: TRBV12-3/TRBV12-4
d_gene: NA
abundance: few
j_gene: TRBJ1-6
CDR3nt: TGTGCCAGCAGTTTGGGTTTCGGCTCACCCCTCCACTTT
CDR3aa: CASSLGFGSPLHF

v_gene: TRBV6-5
d_gene: TRBD1
abundance: NA
j_gene: TRBJ1-5
CDR3nt: TGTGCCAGCAGTCCCAGACAGGGAAGCAATCAGCCCCAGCATTTT
CDR3aa: CASSPRQGSNQPQHF

v_gene: TRBV5-1
d_gene: TRBD1
abundance: once
j_gene: TRBJ2-7
CDR3nt: TGCGCCAGCAGCCCGGGGACAGGGGATCACTACGAGCAGTACTTC
CDR3aa: CASSPGTGDHYEQYF

v_gene: TRBV4-1
d_gene: TRBD2
abundance: once
j_gene: TRBJ2-7
CDR3nt: TGCGCCAGCAGCCCCCTAATCGGAGCGGGGACCTACGAGCAGTACTTC
CDR3aa: CASSPLIGAGTYEQYF

v_gene: TRBV18
d_gene: NA
abundance: few
j_gene: TRBJ2-7
CDR3nt: TGTGCCAGCTCTACAAACAGCTACGAGCAGTACTTC
CDR3aa: CASSTNSYEQYF

v_gene: TRBV20-1
d_gene: TRBD1
abundance: NA
j_gene: TRBJ1-6
CDR3nt: TGCAGTGCTAGTAGGCAAGGACAGGCCGAATATTCACCCCTCCACTTT
CDR3aa: CSASRQGQAEYSPLHF

v_gene: TRBV14
d_gene: NA
abundance: NA
j_gene: TRBJ1-3
CDR3nt: TGTGCCAGCAGGGCCTCCTCTGGAAACACCATATATTTT
CDR3aa: CASRASSGNTIYF

v_gene: TRBV20-1
d_gene: NA
abundance: NA
j_gene: TRBJ1-5
CDR3nt: TGCAGTGCTAGAGATCAGCAGGGCCCCCAGCATTTT
CDR3aa: CSARDQQGPQHF

v_gene: TRBV11-2
d_gene: NA
abundance: NA
j_gene: TRBJ2-7
CDR3nt: TGTGCCAGCAGTACCTTGAGGGACTACGAGCAGTACTTC
CDR3aa: CASSTLRDYEQYF

v_gene: TRBV29-1
d_gene: NA
abundance: NA
j_gene: TRBJ2-1
CDR3nt: TGCAGCGGAGGGGACAACTACAATGAGCAGTTCTTC
CDR3aa: CSGGDNYNEQFF

v_gene: TRBV20-1
d_gene: TRBD1
abundance: few
j_gene: TRBJ2-5
CDR3nt: TGCAGTGCTCCGAACACAGGGGGCGAAGAGACCCAGTACTTC
CDR3aa: CSAPNTGGEETQYF

v_gene: TRBV7-9
d_gene: TRBD1
abundance: NA
j_gene: TRBJ2-1
CDR3nt: TGTGCCAGCAGCCCCGGACAGGGGGATGGGGATGAGCAGTTCTTC
CDR3aa: CASSPGQGDGDEQFF

v_gene: TRBV9
d_gene: TRBD2
abundance: few
j_gene: TRBJ2-5
CDR3nt: TGTGCCAGCAGCGTATCGACTAGCGATACAACAGAGACCCAGTACTTC
CDR3aa: CASSVSTSDTTETQYF

v_gene: TRBV6-2/TRBV6-3
d_gene: TRBD1
abundance: NA
j_gene: TRBJ2-7
CDR3nt: TGTGCCAACAGTCAGAGTCCCGGGACAGGGACCGAGCAGTACTTC
CDR3aa: CANSQSPGTGTEQYF

v_gene: TRBV4-1
d_gene: NA
abundance: NA
j_gene: TRBJ2-7
CDR3nt: TGTGCCAGCAGCCAAGCATGGGGACCGCCACCAAACCACGAGCAGTACTTC
CDR3aa: CASSQAWGPPPNHEQYF

v_gene: TRBV28
d_gene: TRBD2
abundance: once
j_gene: TRBJ2-3
CDR3nt: TGTGCCAGCAGATTGGGACTAGCGGGCACAGATACGCAGTATTTT
CDR3aa: CASRLGLAGTDTQYF

v_gene: TRBV29-1
d_gene: NA
abundance: once
j_gene: TRBJ2-5
CDR3nt: TGCAGCGTTATGGGCCGCCTTAAGGCTATTGGAATGAAGACCCAGTACTTC
CDR3aa: CSVMGRLKAIGMKTQYF

v_gene: TRBV2
d_gene: TRBD2
abundance: few
j_gene: TRBJ2-7
CDR3nt: TGTGCCAGCAGCGAACTCCTAGCGGGAGGGACCTACGAGCAGTACTTC
CDR3aa: CASSELLAGGTYEQYF

v_gene: TRBV12-3/TRBV12-4
d_gene: NA
abundance: NA
j_gene: TRBJ2-5
CDR3nt: TGTGCCAGCAGTTTTGTGGGTAGGGAGCAGTACTTC
CDR3aa: CASSFVGREQYF

v_gene: TRBV6-6
d_gene: NA
abundance: few
j_gene: TRBJ2-7
CDR3nt: TGTGCCAGCAGTTCCCGGACAGAAAACTACGAGCAGTACTTC
CDR3aa: CASSSRTENYEQYF

v_gene: TRBV28
d_gene: NA
abundance: NA
j_gene: TRBJ1-2
CDR3nt: TGTGCCAGCAGTCCTTCAATTATCCGGGACTGGGAGACCTATAACTATGGCTACACCTTC
CDR3aa: CASSPSIIRDWETYNYGYTF

v_gene: TRBV4-3
d_gene: NA
abundance: NA
j_gene: TRBJ2-3
CDR3nt: TGCGCCAGCAGCCAGGCCACCGCCAGGAGCACAGATACGCAGTATTTT
CDR3aa: CASSQATARSTDTQYF

v_gene: TRBV20-1
d_gene: TRBD2
abundance: many
j_gene: TRBJ2-1
CDR3nt: TGCAGCGGGGGGAGCTGGGTGGATGAGCAGTTCTTC
CDR3aa: CSGGSWVDEQFF

v_gene: TRBV20-1
d_gene: TRBD2
abundance: few
j_gene: TRBJ2-1
CDR3nt: TGCAGTGCTAGATCTAGCGGGAGGTTTTACAATGAGCAGTTCTTC
CDR3aa: CSARSSGRFYNEQFF

v_gene: TRBV7-9
d_gene: NA
abundance: once
j_gene: TRBJ2-1
CDR3nt: TGTGCCAGCAGCCCGTGGACAGTTCTTCTTCCACGGCAGTTCTTC
CDR3aa: CASSPWTVLLPRQFF

v_gene: TRBV20-1
d_gene: NA
abundance: NA
j_gene: TRBJ2-7
CDR3nt: TGCAGTGCCCTGGACGAGTCCTACGAGCAGTACTTC
CDR3aa: CSALDESYEQYF

v_gene: TRBV27
d_gene: NA
abundance: NA
j_gene: TRBJ1-1
CDR3nt: TGTGCCAGCAGTGTTACAGGTACTGAAGCTTTCTTT
CDR3aa: CASSVTGTEAFF

v_gene: TRBV5-1
d_gene: NA
abundance: NA
j_gene: TRBJ2-5
CDR3nt: TGCGCCAGCAGCTTGGAAGTCCAAGAGACCCAGTACTTC
CDR3aa: CASSLEVQETQYF

v_gene: TRBV4-1
d_gene: TRBD2
abundance: NA
j_gene: TRBJ2-5
CDR3nt: TGCGCCAGCAGCCAAGGGGCTCGAGCGGGAGAGTTAGAGACCCAGTACTTC
CDR3aa: CASSQGARAGELETQYF

v_gene: TRBV12-3/TRBV12-4
d_gene: NA
abundance: NA
j_gene: TRBJ1-6
CDR3nt: TGTGCCAGCAGTTTAGAGACGGGACCCCTCCACTTT
CDR3aa: CASSLETGPLHF

v_gene: TRBV2
d_gene: TRBD1
abundance: once
j_gene: TRBJ1-2
CDR3nt: TGTGCCAGCAGTGTCCCCAAGACAGGGAGGAATAACTATGGCTACACCTTC
CDR3aa: CASSVPKTGRNNYGYTF

v_gene: TRBV13
d_gene: NA
abundance: NA
j_gene: TRBJ2-7
CDR3nt: TGTGCCAGCAGCTTAGTTCGTCGGACACCTTACGAGCAGTACTTC
CDR3aa: CASSLVRRTPYEQYF

v_gene: TRBV7-8
d_gene: TRBD1
abundance: few
j_gene: TRBJ1-5
CDR3nt: TGTGCCAGCAGCTCCTCCGGGACAGGGCGCAATCAGCCCCAGCATTTT
CDR3aa: CASSSSGTGRNQPQHF

v_gene: TRBV5-1
d_gene: TRBD2
abundance: NA
j_gene: TRBJ2-7
CDR3nt: TGCGCCAGCTGTGATACTAGCGGGAGGACCTACGAGCAGTACTTC
CDR3aa: CASCDTSGRTYEQYF

v_gene: TRBV28
d_gene: NA
abundance: few
j_gene: TRBJ2-7
CDR3nt: TGTGCCAGCAGTCCCCCACAGAGCGAGCAGTACTTC
CDR3aa: CASSPPQSEQYF

v_gene: TRBV21-1
d_gene: NA
abundance: NA
j_gene: TRBJ2-5
CDR3nt: TGTGCCAGCAGCAAAGTTGAGGCTAGCGGGACAGGTTGGGAGACCCAGTACTTC
CDR3aa: CASSKVEASGTGWETQYF

v_gene: TRBV20-1
d_gene: TRBD2
abundance: NA
j_gene: TRBJ2-3
CDR3nt: TGCAGTGCCGCCTCCCGGGCGGGAGGACGCACAGATACGCGGTATTTT
CDR3aa: CSAASRAGGRTDTRYF

v_gene: TRBV4-3
d_gene: TRBD2
abundance: NA
j_gene: TRBJ2-5
CDR3nt: TGCGCCAGCAGCCAAGGGGAGGGAGGCTACTACGGGCAGTACTTC
CDR3aa: CASSQGEGGYYGQYF

v_gene: TRBV20-1
d_gene: NA
abundance: NA
j_gene: TRBJ1-1
CDR3nt: TGCAGTGCTCAGAACCACCCTGAAGCTTTCTTT
CDR3aa: CSAQNHPEAFF

v_gene: TRBV5-1
d_gene: NA
abundance: few
j_gene: TRBJ2-7
CDR3nt: TGCGCCAGCAGCCTTAGATCTGCCGGGACCCTATCCTACGAGCAGTACTTC
CDR3aa: CASSLRSAGTLSYEQYF

v_gene: TRBV7-6
d_gene: NA
abundance: few
j_gene: TRBJ2-1
CDR3nt: TGTGCCAGCAGCTTAGTTATATCTGCGGCTTCCTACAATGAGCAGTTCTTC
CDR3aa: CASSLVISAASYNEQFF

v_gene: TRBV7-8
d_gene: NA
abundance: NA
j_gene: TRBJ1-1
CDR3nt: TGTGCCAGCAGCTTAAAAAGTACTGAAGCTTTCTTT
CDR3aa: CASSLKSTEAFF

v_gene: TRBV2
d_gene: NA
abundance: NA
j_gene: TRBJ1-1
CDR3nt: TGTGCCAGCAACAGTCGGCGGGACACTGAAGCTTTCTTT
CDR3aa: CASNSRRDTEAFF

v_gene: TRBV5-6
d_gene: NA
abundance: NA
j_gene: TRBJ2-5
CDR3nt: TGTGCCAGCAGGCTTCACGGAACTAGGGCTAACCAACAAGAGACCCAGTACTTC
CDR3aa: CASRLHGTRANQQETQYF

v_gene: TRBV2
d_gene: NA
abundance: few
j_gene: TRBJ2-1
CDR3nt: TGTGCCAGCACACCGGGATCCTACAATGAGCAGTTCTTC
CDR3aa: CASTPGSYNEQFF

v_gene: TRBV25-1
d_gene: NA
abundance: NA
j_gene: TRBJ2-5
CDR3nt: TGTGCCAGCAGTGCTCGGGAGAACCGTCTGACCCAGTACTTC
CDR3aa: CASSARENRLTQYF

v_gene: TRBV5-1
d_gene: NA
abundance: few
j_gene: TRBJ2-7
CDR3nt: TGCGCCAGCAGCTTGGGGACTGGGGTTACTGGCGAGCAGTACTTC
CDR3aa: CASSLGTGVTGEQYF

v_gene: TRBV19
d_gene: NA
abundance: NA
j_gene: TRBJ2-1
CDR3nt: TGTGCCAGTAGCGCACAAATTTCTAATGAGCAGTTCTTC
CDR3aa: CASSAQISNEQFF

v_gene: TRBV5-1
d_gene: TRBD2
abundance: few
j_gene: TRBJ2-1
CDR3nt: TGCGCCAGCAGCTTGGAAGGAATGAGCGGGGGATGGGGTGAGCAGTTCTTC
CDR3aa: CASSLEGMSGGWGEQFF